This TCR beta chain was identified in a study of T cells in Graves' hyperthyroidism and ophthalmopathy. Study-level information: Peripheral blood was collected at initial diagnosis, before any treatment.

The patients, who ranged from 18 to 65 in age, presented with newly diagnosed hyperthyroidism lasting under 2 months. Lactation, pregnancy, other autoimmune disease or uncontrolled infection led to exclusion of patients. This sample holds PBMCs from roughly 10 ml fresh peripheral blood. The TCR beta CDR3 regions underwent amplification using RNA transcripts as the source. The HTBI primer set drove a first-round RT-PCR of the TCR CDR3. TCRdb re-called the multiplex PCR reads with MiXCR, one entry per CDR3 protein. This sample has some 510,000 distinct CDR3 sequences, with roughly 20% found just once. CDR1 is SGHRS and CDR2 is YFSETQ in the germline V gene. Trimming stripped 0 bases from V and 0 bases from J, with 13 bases between. The CDR3 spans 17 residues.

V and J are TRBV5-1 and TRBJ2-4, with D possibly called TRBD1 or TRBD2 (5 bases each). Input material: blood. The sequence derives from a man aged 18 to 35 with Graves' hyperthyroidism. CDR3 DNA sequence: TGCGCCAGCAGCTTGGACTGGGGGTCCCCAGCCAAAAACATTCAGTACTTC. It specifies CASSLDWGSPAKNIQYF.